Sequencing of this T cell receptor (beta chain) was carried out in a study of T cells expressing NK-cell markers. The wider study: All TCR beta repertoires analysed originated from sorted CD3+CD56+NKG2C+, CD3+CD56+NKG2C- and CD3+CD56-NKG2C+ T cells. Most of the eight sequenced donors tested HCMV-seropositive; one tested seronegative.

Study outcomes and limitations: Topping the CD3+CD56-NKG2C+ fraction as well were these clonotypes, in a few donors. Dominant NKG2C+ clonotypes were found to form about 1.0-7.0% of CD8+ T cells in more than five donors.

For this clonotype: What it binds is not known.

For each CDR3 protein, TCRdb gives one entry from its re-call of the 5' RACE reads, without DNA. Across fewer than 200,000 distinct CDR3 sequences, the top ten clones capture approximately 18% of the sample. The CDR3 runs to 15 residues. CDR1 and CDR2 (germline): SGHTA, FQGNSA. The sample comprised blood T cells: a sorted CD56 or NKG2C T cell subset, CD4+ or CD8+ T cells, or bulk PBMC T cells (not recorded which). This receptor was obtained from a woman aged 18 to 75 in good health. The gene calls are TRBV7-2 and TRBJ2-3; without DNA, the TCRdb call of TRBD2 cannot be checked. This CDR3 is CASSPPRGRTDTQYF.